This section outlines one T cell receptor (beta chain) sequence together with its context. The J segment lost 7 bases and the V segment lost 1 base, leaving 9 bases of the junction unmatched. CDR1 is SGHAT and CDR2 is FQNNGV in the germline V gene. The CDR3 spans 16 residues. Profiled with immunoSEQ multiplex PCR; TCRdb holds only in-frame clones, not every one. Altogether 100,000 to 150,000 clones are present, 65% to 85% being singletons, with the ten largest covering about 4.5%. This specimen comes from a study of blood T cell repertoires in COVID-19. The receptor's source is a woman aged 65 to 85 with acute or convalescent COVID-19. Sequencing was done on a sample of peripheral blood. This rearrangement joins TRBV11-2 to TRBJ2-1, with TRBD1 matching over 8 bases. The CDR3 nucleotides read TGTGCCAGCAGCTTAGTCGGTCAGGGGGCCGGTAATGAGCAGTTCTTC. Its translation: CASSLVGQGAGNEQFF.